This T cell receptor beta chain was recovered during a study of blood T cells in healthy people across ages. The junction had 16 bases not matched to a gene; V was cut back by 5 bases and J by 5 bases. The CDR3 is 19 amino acids. CDR1 SGHAT and CDR2 FQDESV come from the germline V gene (reference sequence). A second PCR of 7 to 11 cycles used a sample-barcoded 5' primer and a J-beta primer mix. TCRdb used MiXCR to reprocess the 5' RACE reads, holding one entry per CDR3 protein. In the table there are 1.5 million to 2 million distinct CDR3 sequences, about 31% of which are singletons. This clonotype was detected only a few times.

The rearrangement links TRBV11-1 to TRBJ2-3; 13 bases align to TRBD2. The sequenced material came from blood. The clonotype comes from a woman aged 25 to 39 in good health. The CDR3 protein is CASSPRPPLAGGPGDTQYF. The CDR3 nucleotides read TGTGCCAGCAGCCCCAGGCCCCCACTAGCGGGGGGGCCCGGAGATACGCAGTATTTT.